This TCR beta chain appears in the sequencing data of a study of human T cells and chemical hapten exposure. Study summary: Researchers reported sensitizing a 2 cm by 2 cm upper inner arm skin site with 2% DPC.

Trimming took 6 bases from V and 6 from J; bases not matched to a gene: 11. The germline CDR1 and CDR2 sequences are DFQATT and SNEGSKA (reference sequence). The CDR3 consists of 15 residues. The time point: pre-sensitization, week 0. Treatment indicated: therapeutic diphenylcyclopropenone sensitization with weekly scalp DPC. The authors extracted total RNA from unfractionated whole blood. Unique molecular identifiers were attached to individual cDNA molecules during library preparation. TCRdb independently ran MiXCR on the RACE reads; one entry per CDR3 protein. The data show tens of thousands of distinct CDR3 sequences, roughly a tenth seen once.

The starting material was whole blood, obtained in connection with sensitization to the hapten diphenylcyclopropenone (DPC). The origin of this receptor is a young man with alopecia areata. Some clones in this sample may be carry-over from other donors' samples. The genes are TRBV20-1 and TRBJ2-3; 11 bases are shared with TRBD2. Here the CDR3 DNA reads TGCAGTGCGACTCCTAGCGGGAGGAACGCGGATACGCAGTATTTT. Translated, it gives CSATPSGRNADTQYF.